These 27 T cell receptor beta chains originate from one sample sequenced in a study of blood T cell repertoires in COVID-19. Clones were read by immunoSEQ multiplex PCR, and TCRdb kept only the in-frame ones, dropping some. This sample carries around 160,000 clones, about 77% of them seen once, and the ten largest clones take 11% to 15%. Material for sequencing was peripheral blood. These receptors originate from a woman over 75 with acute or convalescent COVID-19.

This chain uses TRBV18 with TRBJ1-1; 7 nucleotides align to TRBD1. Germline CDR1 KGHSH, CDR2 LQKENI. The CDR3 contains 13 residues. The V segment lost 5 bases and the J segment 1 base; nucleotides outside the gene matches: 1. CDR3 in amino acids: CASSGTANTEAFF. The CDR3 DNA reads TGTGCCAGCTCAGGGACAGCGAACACTGAAGCTTTCTTT.

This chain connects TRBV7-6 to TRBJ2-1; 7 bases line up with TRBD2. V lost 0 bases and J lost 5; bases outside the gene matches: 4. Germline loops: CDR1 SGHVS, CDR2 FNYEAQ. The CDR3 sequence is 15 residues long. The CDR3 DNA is TGTGCCAGCAGCTTAGCGGGAGGGGTTAACAATGAGCAGTTCTTC. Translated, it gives CASSLAGGVNNEQFF.

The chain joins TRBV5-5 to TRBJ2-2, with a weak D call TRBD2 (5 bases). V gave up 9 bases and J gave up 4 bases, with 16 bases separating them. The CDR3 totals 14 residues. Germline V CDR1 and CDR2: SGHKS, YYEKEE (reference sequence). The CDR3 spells CATRAVEGTGELFF. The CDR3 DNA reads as TGTGCCACCCGGGCTGTAGAGGGCACCGGGGAGCTGTTTTTT.

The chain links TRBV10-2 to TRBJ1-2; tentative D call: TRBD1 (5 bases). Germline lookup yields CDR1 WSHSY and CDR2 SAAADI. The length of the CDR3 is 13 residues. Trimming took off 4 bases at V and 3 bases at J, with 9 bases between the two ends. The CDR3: CASSGQRDYGYTF. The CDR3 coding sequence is TGCGCCAGCAGTGGACAGCGAGACTATGGCTACACCTTC.

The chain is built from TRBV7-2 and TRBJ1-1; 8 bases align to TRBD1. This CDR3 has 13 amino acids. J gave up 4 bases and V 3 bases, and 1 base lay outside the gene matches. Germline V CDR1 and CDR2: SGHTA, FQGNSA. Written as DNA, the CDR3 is TGTGCCAGCAGCTTTGGACAGGGCACTGAAGCTTTCTTT. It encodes CASSFGQGTEAFF.

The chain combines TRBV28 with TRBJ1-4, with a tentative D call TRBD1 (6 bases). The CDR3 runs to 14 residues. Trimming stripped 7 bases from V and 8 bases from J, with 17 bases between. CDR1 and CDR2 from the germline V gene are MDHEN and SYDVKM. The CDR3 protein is CASTPPGAGEKLFF. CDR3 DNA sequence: TGTGCCAGCACCCCCCCAGGGGCAGGGGAAAAACTGTTTTTT.

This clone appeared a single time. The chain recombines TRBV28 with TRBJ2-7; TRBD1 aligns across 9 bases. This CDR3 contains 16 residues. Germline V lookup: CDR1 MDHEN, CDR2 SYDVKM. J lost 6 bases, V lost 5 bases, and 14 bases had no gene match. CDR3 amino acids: CASSPPGQGKRGEQYF. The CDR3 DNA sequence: TGTGCCAGCAGTCCCCCGGGACAGGGAAAGAGGGGCGAGCAGTACTTC. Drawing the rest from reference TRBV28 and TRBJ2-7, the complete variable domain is DVKVTQSSRYLVKRTGEKVFLECVQDMDHENMFWYRQDPGLGLRLIYFSYDVKMKEKGDIPEGYSVSREKKERFSLILESASTNQTSMYLCASSPPGQGKRGEQYFGPGTRLTVT.

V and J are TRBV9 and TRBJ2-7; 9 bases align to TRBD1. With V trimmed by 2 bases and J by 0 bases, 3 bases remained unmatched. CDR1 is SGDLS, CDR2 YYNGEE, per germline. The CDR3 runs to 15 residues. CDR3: CASSVGTGSSYEQYF. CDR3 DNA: TGTGCCAGCAGCGTCGGGACAGGGAGCTCCTACGAGCAGTACTTC.

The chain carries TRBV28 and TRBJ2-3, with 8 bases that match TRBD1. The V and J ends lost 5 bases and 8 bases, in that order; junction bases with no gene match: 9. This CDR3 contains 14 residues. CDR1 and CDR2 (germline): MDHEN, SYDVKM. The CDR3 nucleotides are TGTGCCAGCAGTACTCGGACAGGGTCGGTTACGCAGTATTTT. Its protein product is CASSTRTGSVTQYF. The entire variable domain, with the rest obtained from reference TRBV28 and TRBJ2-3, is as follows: DVKVTQSSRYLVKRTGEKVFLECVQDMDHENMFWYRQDPGLGLRLIYFSYDVKMKEKGDIPEGYSVSREKKERFSLILESASTNQTSMYLCASSTRTGSVTQYFGPGTRLTVL.

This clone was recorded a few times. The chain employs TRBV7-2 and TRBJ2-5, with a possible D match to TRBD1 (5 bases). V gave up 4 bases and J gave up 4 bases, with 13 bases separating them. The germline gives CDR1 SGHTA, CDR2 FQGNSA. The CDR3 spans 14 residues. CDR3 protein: CASSYGPTGETQYF. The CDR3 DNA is TGTGCCAGCAGCTACGGGCCTACAGGAGAGACCCAGTACTTC.

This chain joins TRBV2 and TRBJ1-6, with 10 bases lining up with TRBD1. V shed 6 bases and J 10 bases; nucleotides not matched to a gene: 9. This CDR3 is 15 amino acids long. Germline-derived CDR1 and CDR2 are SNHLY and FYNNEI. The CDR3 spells CASRGQGSWESPLHF. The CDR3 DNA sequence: TGTGCCAGCAGGGGACAGGGGAGCTGGGAATCACCCCTCCACTTT.

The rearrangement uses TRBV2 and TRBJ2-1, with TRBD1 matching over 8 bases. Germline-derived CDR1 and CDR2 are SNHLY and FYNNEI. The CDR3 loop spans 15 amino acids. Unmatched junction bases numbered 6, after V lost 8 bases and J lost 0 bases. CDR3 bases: TGTGCCAGCGGCAGGGGGCTGACCTCCTACAATGAGCAGTTCTTC. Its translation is CASGRGLTSYNEQFF.

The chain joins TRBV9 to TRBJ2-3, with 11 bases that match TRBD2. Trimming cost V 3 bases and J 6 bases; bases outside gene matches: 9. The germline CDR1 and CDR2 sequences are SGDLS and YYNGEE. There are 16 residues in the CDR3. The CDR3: CASSDGGSGRADTQYF. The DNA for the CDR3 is TGTGCCAGCAGCGACGGAGGTAGCGGGAGGGCGGATACGCAGTATTTT.

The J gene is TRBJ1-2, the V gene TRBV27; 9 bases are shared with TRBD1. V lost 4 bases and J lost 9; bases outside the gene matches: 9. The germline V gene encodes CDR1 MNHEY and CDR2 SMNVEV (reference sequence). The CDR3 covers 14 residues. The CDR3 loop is CASSSPGQGSSYTF. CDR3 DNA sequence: TGTGCCAGCAGTTCTCCCGGACAGGGGTCTAGCTACACCTTC.

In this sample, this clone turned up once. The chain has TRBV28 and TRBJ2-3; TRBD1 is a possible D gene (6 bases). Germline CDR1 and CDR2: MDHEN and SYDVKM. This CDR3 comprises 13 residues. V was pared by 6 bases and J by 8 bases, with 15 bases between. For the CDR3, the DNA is TGTGCCAGCAGCCCGACAGGAAGGGTTACGCAGTATTTT. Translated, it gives CASSPTGRVTQYF.

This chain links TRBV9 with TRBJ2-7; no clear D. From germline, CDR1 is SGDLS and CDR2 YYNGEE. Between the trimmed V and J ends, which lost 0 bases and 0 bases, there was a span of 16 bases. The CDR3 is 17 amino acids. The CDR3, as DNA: TGTGCCAGCAGCGTAGTCCGTAGACTTACCGACTCCTACGAGCAGTACTTC. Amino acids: CASSVVRRLTDSYEQYF.

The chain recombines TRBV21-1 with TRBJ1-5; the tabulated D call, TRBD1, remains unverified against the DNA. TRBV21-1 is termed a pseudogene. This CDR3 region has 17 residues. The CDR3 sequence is CASSKEGAGYSNQPQHF. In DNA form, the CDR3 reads TGTGCCAGCAGCAAAGAGGGGGCAGGTTATAGCAATCAGCCCCAGCATTTT.

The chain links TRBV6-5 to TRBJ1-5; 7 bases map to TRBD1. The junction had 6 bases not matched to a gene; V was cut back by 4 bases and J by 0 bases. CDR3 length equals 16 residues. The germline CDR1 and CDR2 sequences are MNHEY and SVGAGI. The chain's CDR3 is CASSSPGGYSNQPQHF. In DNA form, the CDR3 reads TGTGCCAGCAGTTCCCCAGGGGGATATAGCAATCAGCCCCAGCATTTT.

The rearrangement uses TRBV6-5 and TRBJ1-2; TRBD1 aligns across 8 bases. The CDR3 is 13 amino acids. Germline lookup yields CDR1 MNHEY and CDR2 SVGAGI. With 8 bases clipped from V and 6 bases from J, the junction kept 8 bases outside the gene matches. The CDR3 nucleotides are TGTGCCAGCCGCGGGACAGGCCAAAATGGCTACACCTTC. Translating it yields CASRGTGQNGYTF.

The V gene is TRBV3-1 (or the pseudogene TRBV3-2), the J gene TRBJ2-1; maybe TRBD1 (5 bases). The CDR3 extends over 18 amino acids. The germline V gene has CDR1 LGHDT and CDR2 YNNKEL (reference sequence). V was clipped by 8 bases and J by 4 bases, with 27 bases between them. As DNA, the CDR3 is TGTGCCAGCGCCCCCATGGTTTCCCGGGCGACAGTATACAATGAGCAGTTCTTC. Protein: CASAPMVSRATVYNEQFF.

CDR3 region: CASSLSGSRNNEQFF. The CDR3 DNA reads TGCGCCAGCAGCTTGAGCGGCTCCAGGAACAATGAGCAGTTCTTC. The V and J genes are TRBV5-1 and TRBJ2-1, with D possibly TRBD2 on 5 matching bases. CDR3 length equals 15 residues. Germline loops: CDR1 SGHRS, CDR2 YFSETQ. With 1 base removed from V and 5 bases from J, the gap between germline ends came to 13 bases. Supplemented by reference TRBV5-1 and TRBJ2-1, the full variable domain reads KAGVTQTPRYLIKTRGQQVTLSCSPISGHRSVSWYQQTPGQGLQFLFEYFSETQRNKGNFPGRFSGRQFSNSRSEMNVSTLELGDSALYLCASSLSGSRNNEQFFGPGTRLTVL.

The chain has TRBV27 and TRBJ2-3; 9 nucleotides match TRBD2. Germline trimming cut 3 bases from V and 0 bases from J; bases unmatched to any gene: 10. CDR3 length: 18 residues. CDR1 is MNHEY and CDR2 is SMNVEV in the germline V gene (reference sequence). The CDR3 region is CASSLRLAGPPSTDTQYF. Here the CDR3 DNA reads TGTGCCAGCAGTTTGAGGCTAGCGGGACCACCTAGCACAGATACGCAGTATTTT.

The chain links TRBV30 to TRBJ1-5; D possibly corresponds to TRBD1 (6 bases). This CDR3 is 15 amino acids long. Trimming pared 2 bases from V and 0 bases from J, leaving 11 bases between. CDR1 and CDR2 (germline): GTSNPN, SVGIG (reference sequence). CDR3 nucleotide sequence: TGTGCCTGGAGTCGAACAGGGCGTAGCAATCAGCCCCAGCATTTT. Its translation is CAWSRTGRSNQPQHF.

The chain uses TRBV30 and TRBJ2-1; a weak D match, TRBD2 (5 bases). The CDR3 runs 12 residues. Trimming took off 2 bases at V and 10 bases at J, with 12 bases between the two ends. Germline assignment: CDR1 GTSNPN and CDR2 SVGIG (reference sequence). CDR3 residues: CAWSTIPGEQFF. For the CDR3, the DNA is TGTGCCTGGAGTACTATACCGGGAGAGCAGTTCTTC.

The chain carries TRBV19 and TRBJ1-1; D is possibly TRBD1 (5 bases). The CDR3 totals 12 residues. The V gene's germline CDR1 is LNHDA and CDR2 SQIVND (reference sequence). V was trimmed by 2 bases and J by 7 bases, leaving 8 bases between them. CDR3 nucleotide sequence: TGTGCCAGTAGTATAAGGGGCGGTGAAGCTTTCTTT. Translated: CASSIRGGEAFF.

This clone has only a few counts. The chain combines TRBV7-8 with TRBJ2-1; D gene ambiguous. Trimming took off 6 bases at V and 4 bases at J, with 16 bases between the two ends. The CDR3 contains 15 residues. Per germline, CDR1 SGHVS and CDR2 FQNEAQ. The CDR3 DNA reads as TGTGCCAGCAGGCGCTCTAATTCAGGTTACAATGAGCAGTTCTTC. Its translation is CASRRSNSGYNEQFF.

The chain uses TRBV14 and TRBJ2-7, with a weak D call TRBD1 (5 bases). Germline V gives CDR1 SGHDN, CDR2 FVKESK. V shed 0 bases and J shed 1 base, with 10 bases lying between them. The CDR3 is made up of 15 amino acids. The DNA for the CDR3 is TGTGCCAGCAGCCAAGAGGCAGGGCCGTCCTACGAGCAGTACTTC. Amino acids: CASSQEAGPSYEQYF.